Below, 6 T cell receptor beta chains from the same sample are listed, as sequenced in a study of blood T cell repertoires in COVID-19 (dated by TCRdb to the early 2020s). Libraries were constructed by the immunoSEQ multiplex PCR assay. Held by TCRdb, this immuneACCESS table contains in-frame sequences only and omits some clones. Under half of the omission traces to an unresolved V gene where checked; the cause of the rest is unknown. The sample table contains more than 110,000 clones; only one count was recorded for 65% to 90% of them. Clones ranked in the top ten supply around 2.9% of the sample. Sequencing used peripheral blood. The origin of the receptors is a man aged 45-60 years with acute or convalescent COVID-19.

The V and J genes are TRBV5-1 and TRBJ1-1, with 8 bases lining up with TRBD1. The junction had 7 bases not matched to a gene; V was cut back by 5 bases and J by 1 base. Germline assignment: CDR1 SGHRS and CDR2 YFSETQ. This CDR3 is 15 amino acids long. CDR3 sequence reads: CASRFTGGENTEAFF. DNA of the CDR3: TGCGCCAGCAGGTTTACAGGGGGTGAGAACACTGAAGCTTTCTTT.

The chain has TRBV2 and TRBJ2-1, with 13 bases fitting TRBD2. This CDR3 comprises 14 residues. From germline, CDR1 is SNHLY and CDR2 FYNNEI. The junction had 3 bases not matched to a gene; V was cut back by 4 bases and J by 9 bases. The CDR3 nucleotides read TGTGCCAGCAGTGCGGGACTAGCGGGACTTGAGCAGTTCTTC. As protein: CASSAGLAGLEQFF. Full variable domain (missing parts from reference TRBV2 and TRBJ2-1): EPEVTQTPSHQVTQMGQEVILRCVPISNHLYFYWYRQILGQKVEFLVSFYNNEISEKSEIFDDQFSVERPDGSNFTLKIRSTKLEDSAMYFCASSAGLAGLEQFFGPGTRLTVL.

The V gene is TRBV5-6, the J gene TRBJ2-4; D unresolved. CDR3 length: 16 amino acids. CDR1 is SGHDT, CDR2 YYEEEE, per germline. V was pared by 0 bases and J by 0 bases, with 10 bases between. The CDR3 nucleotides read TGTGCCAGCAGCTTGGCCGAGGTCATAGCCAAAAACATTCAGTACTTC. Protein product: CASSLAEVIAKNIQYF.

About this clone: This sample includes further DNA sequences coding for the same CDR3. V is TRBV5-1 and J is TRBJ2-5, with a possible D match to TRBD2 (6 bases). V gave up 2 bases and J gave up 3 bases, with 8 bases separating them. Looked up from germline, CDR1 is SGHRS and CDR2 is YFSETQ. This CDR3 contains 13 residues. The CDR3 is CASSFGGEETQYF. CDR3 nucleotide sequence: TGCGCCAGCAGCTTTGGAGGGGAAGAGACCCAGTACTTC.

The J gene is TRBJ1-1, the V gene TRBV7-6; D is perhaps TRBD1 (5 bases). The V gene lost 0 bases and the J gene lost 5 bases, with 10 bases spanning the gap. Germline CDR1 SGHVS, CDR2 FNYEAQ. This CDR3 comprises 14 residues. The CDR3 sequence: CASSLAGAATEAFF. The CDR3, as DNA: TGTGCCAGCAGCTTAGCAGGGGCGGCAACTGAAGCTTTCTTT.

DNA of the CDR3: TGCAGTGCTCCCTGGGAGCACGGCTACACCTTC. It translates to CSAPWEHGYTF. The chain uses TRBV20-1 and TRBJ1-2; D gene ambiguous. The V end lost 5 bases, the J end lost 8 bases, and 12 bases lay between the germline ends. The CDR3 consists of 11 residues. Germline-derived CDR1 and CDR2 are DFQATT and SNEGSKA (reference sequence).